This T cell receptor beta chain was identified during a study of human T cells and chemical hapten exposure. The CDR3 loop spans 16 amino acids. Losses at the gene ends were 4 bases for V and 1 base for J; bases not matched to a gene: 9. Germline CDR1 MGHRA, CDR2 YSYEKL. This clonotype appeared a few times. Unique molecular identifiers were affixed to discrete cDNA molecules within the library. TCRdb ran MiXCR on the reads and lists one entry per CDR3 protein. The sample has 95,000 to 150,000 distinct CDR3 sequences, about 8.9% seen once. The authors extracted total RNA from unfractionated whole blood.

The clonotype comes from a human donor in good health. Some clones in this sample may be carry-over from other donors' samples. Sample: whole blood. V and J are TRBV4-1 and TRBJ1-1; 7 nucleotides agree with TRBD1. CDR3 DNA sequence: TGCGCCAGCAGCCCAGGAGGGACAGTCGGGAACACTGAAGCTTTCTTT. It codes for CASSPGGTVGNTEAFF.